This T cell receptor (beta chain) was sequenced during a study of CD8 T cells in ankylosing spondylitis (dated by TCRdb to about 2017). Study-level background: The study set out to find disease-linked TCR variants by profiling T cell receptor beta repertoires in ankylosing spondylitis patients and healthy donors. The full study cohort was made up of about 25 ankylosing spondylitis patients and around 100 healthy donors. Samples of peripheral blood were taken, and for ankylosing spondylitis patients, synovial fluid was collected as well. Study-level results and caveats: A TCR beta motif made up of several highly homologous amino acid variants appeared to be characteristic of blood from ankylosing spondylitis patients. The disease-linked clones were reported as significantly enriched in matched synovial fluid samples from ankylosing spondylitis patients. Some motif variants had previously been reported in the synovial fluid and blood of reactive arthritis patients, which suggests shared mechanisms of disease initiation. The disease-linked clones had a CD8+ phenotype and were found at relatively low frequencies in peripheral blood.

The germline V gene specifies SQVTM as CDR1 and ANQGSEA as CDR2. There are 15 amino acids in the CDR3, from cysteine to phenylalanine inclusive. Just CDR3 DNA is preserved here, 45 bases in frame from base 1. The V and J ends are trimmed by 4 bases and 0 bases, leaving 13 bases between them. The sequencer was an Illumina HiSeq 2500. Quantitative 5'-RACE with molecular barcodes was used to prepare TCR beta libraries. Processing in the source paper ran as follows. To identify disease-linked TCR variants, a new computational method was used, one built on a probabilistic model of VDJ rearrangement. TCRdb cleaned the public reads at Q25 with fastp, built clones with MiXCR and kept in-frame beta chains. A single entry per CDR3 protein holds the most common genes and DNA from its merged rows. TCRdb's processing, not the authors' own work, is the source of the V and J calls. This sample holds 300,000 to 350,000 distinct CDR3 sequences; 9.5% to 13% were observed only once. Roughly 9.2% of the sample is taken by the ten largest.

This clonotype was found many times. Its antigen is unknown. No much larger clone is present one base from it, and per-base qualities are unavailable. The receptor was derived from a female donor with ankylosing spondylitis or in good health (not recorded which). Sequenced sample: blood, either unsorted or a sorted T cell fraction (not recorded which). The sequence joins TRBV29-1 to TRBJ2-4; no confident D gene assignment can be made. This receptor has the CDR3 CSVVDNQLAKNIQYF. Read as DNA, the sequence is TGCAGCGTTGTCGACAACCAGTTAGCCAAAAACATTCAGTACTTC.